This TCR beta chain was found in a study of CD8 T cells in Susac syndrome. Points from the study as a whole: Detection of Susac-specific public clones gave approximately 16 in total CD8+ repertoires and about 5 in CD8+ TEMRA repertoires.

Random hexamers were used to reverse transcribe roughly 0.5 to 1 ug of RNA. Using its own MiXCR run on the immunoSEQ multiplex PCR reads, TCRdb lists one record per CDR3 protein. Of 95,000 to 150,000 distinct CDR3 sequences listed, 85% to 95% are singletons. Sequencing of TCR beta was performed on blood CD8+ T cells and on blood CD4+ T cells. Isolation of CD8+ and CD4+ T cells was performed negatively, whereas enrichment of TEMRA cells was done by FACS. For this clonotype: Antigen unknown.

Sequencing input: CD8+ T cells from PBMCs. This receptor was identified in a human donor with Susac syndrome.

The CDR3 reads CSARAGDTEAFF. The CDR3 nucleotides are TGCAGTGCTAGAGCAGGGGACACTGAAGCTTTCTTT. The rearrangement links TRBV20-1 to TRBJ1-1, with D possibly TRBD1 on 6 matching bases. Between the trimmed V and J ends, which lost 1 base and 3 bases, there was a span of 6 bases. CDR1 and CDR2 (germline): DFQATT, SNEGSKA (reference sequence). The CDR3 loop spans 12 amino acids.